The 7 T cell receptor beta chains below come from one sample, sequenced in a study of graft-versus-host responses after intestinal transplantation. Sequencing used immunoSEQ multiplex PCR; TCRdb keeps in-frame clones, though not all of them. The repertoire holds about 81,000 clones, 85% to 90% seen once, with under 0.4% in the top ten. Antigen specificity for these receptors is unknown. This specimen consisted of unstimulated CD4+ T cells sorted from spleen or lymph node cells, obtained before intestinal transplant. The receptors shown here come from a human donor who received an intestinal transplant.

This sequence joins TRBV27 and TRBJ1-4; 7 nucleotides line up with TRBD1. Germline assignment: CDR1 MNHEY and CDR2 SMNVEV (reference sequence). The V and J ends lost 3 bases and 6 bases, in that order; junction bases with no gene match: 4. This CDR3 is built from 14 residues. This CDR3 reads CASSFKGADEKLFF. Here the CDR3 DNA reads TGTGCCAGCAGTTTTAAGGGGGCGGATGAAAAACTGTTTTTT. Full variable domain (remainder filled in from reference TRBV27 and TRBJ1-4): EAQVTQNPRYLITVTGKKLTVTCSQNMNHEYMSWYRQDPGLGLRQIYYSMNVEVTDKGDVPEGYKVSRKEKRNFPLILESPSPNQTSLYFCASSFKGADEKLFFGSGTQLSVL.

The rearrangement uses TRBV28 and TRBJ2-7; TRBD2 might be the D (6 bases). Per the germline V gene, CDR1 is MDHEN and CDR2 is SYDVKM. Trimming stripped 1 base from V and 0 bases from J, with 16 bases between. The CDR3 consists of 17 residues. CDR3 sequence reads: CASSLSPGAPSSYEQYF. The CDR3 DNA follows: TGTGCCAGCAGTTTATCCCCGGGAGCTCCAAGCTCCTACGAGCAGTACTTC.

V usage is TRBV5-1 and J usage is TRBJ2-3; the match to TRBD1 covers 7 bases. The V gene end was trimmed by 3 bases and the J gene end by 2 bases; junction bases not matched to a gene: 12. This CDR3 has 17 residues. Germline assignment: CDR1 SGHRS and CDR2 YFSETQ. The CDR3 region is CASSSRITGDDTDTQYF. For the CDR3, the DNA is TGCGCCAGCAGCTCGAGGATCACAGGGGACGACACAGATACGCAGTATTTT.

This clone occurred once. V and J are TRBV5-4 and TRBJ2-7, with 7 bases identical to TRBD1. The CDR3 consists of 13 residues. The germline CDR1 and CDR2 sequences are SGHNT and YYREEE (reference sequence). Losses at the gene ends were 3 bases for V and 2 bases for J; bases not matched to a gene: 2. This CDR3 is CASSSDRAYEQYF. CDR3 sequence (DNA): TGTGCCAGCAGCTCCGACAGGGCCTACGAGCAGTACTTC.

The chain employs TRBV30 and TRBJ1-1; tentatively, D is TRBD1 (5 bases). CDR1 is GTSNPN, CDR2 SVGIG, per germline (reference sequence). This CDR3 has 14 amino acids. Trimming removed 4 bases at V and 1 base at J, with 13 bases between. The CDR3 sequence: CAWNKQDANTEAFF. In nucleotides, the CDR3 is TGTGCCTGGAATAAACAGGATGCGAACACTGAAGCTTTCTTT.

The chain links TRBV9 to TRBJ2-7; maybe TRBD1 (6 bases). CDR1 and CDR2 from the germline V gene are SGDLS and YYNGEE. The CDR3 runs to 17 residues. V gave up 3 bases and J gave up 1 base, with 20 bases separating them. In DNA, the CDR3 is TGTGCCAGCAGCGCAGGGGTTACGGGGAGTGGATCCTACGAGCAGTACTTC. Its protein is CASSAGVTGSGSYEQYF. The full variable domain, completed using reference TRBV9 and TRBJ2-7, is DSGVTQTPKHLITATGQRVTLRCSPRSGDLSVYWYQQSLDQGLQFLIQYYNGEERAKGNILERFSAQQFPDLHSELNLSSLELGDSALYFCASSAGVTGSGSYEQYFGPGTRLTVT.

The CDR3 bases are TGTGCCAGTAGTCGGACAGGGGAACGAGGTCAGCCCCAGCATTTT. Translation: CASSRTGERGQPQHF. The chain employs TRBV19 and TRBJ1-5; 9 bases map to TRBD1. The V segment lost 5 bases and the J segment 6 bases; nucleotides outside the gene matches: 8. The CDR3 runs to 15 residues. Germline V gives CDR1 LNHDA, CDR2 SQIVND (reference sequence).